This T cell receptor beta chain originates from a study of OX40 agonist ivuxolimab in advanced cancers. The method was immunoSEQ multiplex PCR; TCRdb's version includes in-frame clones alone and lacks a portion of them. The repertoire holds tens of thousands of clones, with around two thirds as singletons. Germline assignment: CDR1 MGHRA and CDR2 YSYEKL. This CDR3 has 15 amino acids. V gave up 1 base and J gave up 2 bases, with 11 bases separating them. Sequencing was performed on CD4+ or CD8+ T cells sorted from blood, taken in a trial of the OX40 agonist ivuxolimab. The chain employs TRBV4-1 and TRBJ1-1; D unclear. The sequence was obtained from an adult with an advanced solid tumor such as melanoma, head and neck, liver or kidney cancer. The CDR3 here is CASSQAAGRNTEAFF. DNA of the CDR3: TGCGCCAGCAGCCAAGCCGCGGGTAGAAACACTGAAGCTTTCTTT.